This section outlines one T cell receptor (beta chain) sequence together with its context. Its antigen remains undetermined. Base quality data are lacking; no much larger clone is found one base away. This record belongs to a study of cytomegalovirus exposure and HLA in healthy donors (dated by TCRdb to about 2017). General notes on the study: According to an earlier analysis of 550 to 750 of the donors, about 179 million T cells yielded roughly 110 million unique TCR beta sequences and approximately 300 Gb of sequence data. Approximately 330 gigabases of sequencing data and around 90 million unique TCR sequences made up an early release that covered approximately 700 HLA-typed donors. Of the roughly 420 genotyped donors, 75% to 85% were placed in the genetic ancestry cluster associated with self-reported Caucasian donors. The study was designed to test whether signatures of past pathogen exposure could be identified by cataloging public T cell receptors. The study profiled the T cell repertoires of 500 to 800 subjects by immunosequencing and related them to cytomegalovirus serostatus. A separate validation cohort of 90 to 150 different subjects was used in addition to the roughly 700-subject first cohort. To predict cytomegalovirus infection status, the study combined high-throughput TCR immunosequencing, statistical association of individual TCRs with disease status, and machine learning. A later analysis re-examined previously published TCR beta repertoires from more than 650 donors and added high-resolution HLA genotyping to investigate patterns of TCR occurrence. In the later analysis, no new phenotypic data were used to find candidate immune exposures; instead, reliance was placed on TCR beta sequences and their occurrence across donors. An earlier analysis of several hundred of the donors applied high-throughput TCR beta sequencing to assess whether each TCR beta V gene segment acted as functional or pseudogenic. Donor age, sex, ethnicity and CMV serostatus were compiled together with the repertoire data. In a later genetic analysis, genome-wide SNP genotypes for about 55% of the roughly 670 donors were used, and that subset was treated as a discovery cohort. All discovery cohort repertoires had been generated on a single sequencing platform. Class I and class II HLA loci were covered by the typing at four-digit resolution. Typing coverage varied by locus: about 620-630 donors for A, B, C, DRB1 and DQB1; roughly 500 for DQA1; more than 600 for DPA1; roughly 470 for DPB1. Several DR-DQ haplotypes were handled as single units for association and clustering because linkage in the cohort was strong. Among roughly 400 genotyped donors of the cohort, an average of around 240,000 unique TCR beta nucleotide sequences were sequenced per donor, about a sixth of them non-productive.

General conclusions and limits of the study: The presence/absence analyses assumed that sequencing depth was roughly uniform across donors, and that assumption may not be true. The authors suggested that the approach could potentially be extended to other disease states and immunological phenotypes. In an earlier analysis of about 600 of the donors, most TCR beta V segments appeared in productive rearrangements about 87% or about 30% of the time, broadly matching IMGT annotations. A total of about 180 TCR beta chains were listed by the study as associated with cytomegalovirus. In a later analysis, HLA-associated TCR beta chains showed more clonal expansion and lower generation probabilities than non-associated chains that were equally common. A cluster of highly shared sequence variants was judged likely to be a technical artifact of the sequencing pipeline. A further reported finding was that TCR beta sequences accurately predicted the HLA-A and HLA-B alleles for most subjects in the first cohort. A few of the identified cytomegalovirus-associated TCR beta chains were confirmed in vitro to be specific for cytomegalovirus antigens. Because some donors lacked HLA typing at each locus, the association tests relied only on the typed subset. Most TCR sequences were seen in very few donors, while some public TCRs were found in many individuals. The earlier analysis of nearly 600 of the donors excluded over 15 rarely observed V segments, including chromosome 9 orphons, because counts were too low. In this cohort, only TCR beta chains were sequenced, and detectable features were limited by the absence of alpha or paired-chain data. Some IMGT-functional V segments, including TRBV6-2 and TRBV6-3, could not be told apart with the 87-base-pair reads, so those segments were excluded. According to a later analysis, most CMV-associated TCR beta chains appeared to be HLA-restricted, and the HLA associations seemed to be driven largely by CMV exposure. CMV serostatus was the only immune exposure information available for the cohort. In a later analysis, several top co-occurrence clusters were reported to appear linked to parvovirus B19, influenza, CMV and Epstein-Barr virus. Correlated functional status among segregating V segments might be attributable to linkage disequilibrium, but an unknown experimental factor could not be ruled out. A later genetic analysis reported fewer N-insertions in productive TCRs among donors in an Asian-associated ancestry cluster than the roughly 670-donor mean. Specific HLA alleles were associated with 15,000 to 20,000 TCR beta sequences at a false discovery rate of 0.05 in a later analysis. In a later analysis, the rate of TCR association differed among HLA loci, with DRB1 alleles having the most associated TCRs and HLA-C alleles having the fewest. Assigning TCR associations to individual alleles was difficult when HLA alleles, especially DR and DQ, strongly co-occurred. The classifier was reported to diagnose cytomegalovirus status with high specificity and sensitivity in both the original cohort and the validation cohort. V-gene and J-gene trimming of TCR beta chains was associated with a missense DCLRE1C variant in a later genetic analysis, and the association was replicated in an independent cohort.

Libraries came from the immunoSEQ multiplex PCR assay. The multiplex PCR relied on a mix of 60 forward primers for TCR Vbeta segments and 13 reverse primers for TCR Jbeta segments. A multiplex PCR assay on genomic DNA amplified the CDR3 region of rearranged TCR beta genes. Amplified TCR beta libraries were sequenced as 87-base-pair reads on the Illumina HiSeq System. Concerning the study's data processing: A later analysis counted 65 million to 90 million unique TCR beta chains across the roughly 700 repertoires, and 10 million to 12 million of these chains were shared by at least two donors. Raw reads were error-corrected and collapsed into unique sequences by a nearest-neighbor algorithm in which closely related sequences were merged to remove PCR and sequencing errors. To assign V, D and J gene segments, CDR3 sequences were aligned to IMGT reference sequences. For a sequence to be retained, at least a six-nucleotide match to both a V gene segment and a J gene segment was required. A rearrangement counted as productive if the CDR3 had no stop codons and remained in frame with V and J, and every other rearrangement counted as non-productive. CDR3 was defined by IMGT convention, running from the second conserved V-encoded cysteine to the conserved J-encoded phenylalanine. The earlier analysis of approximately 590 of the donors excluded any sequence lacking an unambiguous match to a single V gene segment. In an earlier analysis of some 590 of the donors, V segments were called functional above 56.7% productive rearrangements and were called segregating when the between-donor standard deviation exceeded 5%. A statistical classification framework was built to diagnose cytomegalovirus status from the catalog of TCR beta chain sequences. V and J gene assignment, in a later analysis, came from comparing TCR nucleotide sequences with IMGT/GENE-DB human TR gene sequences. A later analysis assigned CDR3 sequences and most-parsimonious VDJ recombination scenarios with the TCRdist pipeline. A later analysis defined each TCR beta chain by its CDR3 amino acid sequence plus V-gene family, and excluded reads lacking a unique V-gene family. In a later analysis, approximately 640 highly shared, low-generation-probability nucleotide sequences were removed to address suspected cross-contamination and a sequencing artifact. In a later analysis, a clonal expansion index for each public chain was calculated from normalized within-repertoire ranks of inferred template counts. A later analysis computed generation probabilities with a VDJ recombination model fitted to out-of-frame rearrangements, and checked the results against IGoR. A later analysis scored TCR-TCR, TCR-HLA and TCR-CMV co-occurrence with hypergeometric tests, applying a repertoire-size bias correction to TCR pairs. False discovery rates were estimated in a later analysis by permuting HLA or CMV assignments 20 times. In a later analysis, co-occurring TCRs were grouped using DBSCAN, and TCRdist sequence similarity was added for clustering within HLA-allele-positive subsets. Co-occurrence clustering excluded repertoires with fewer than 30,000 or more than 120,000 public chains, plus five with anomalous nucleotide sharing. Held by TCRdb, this immuneACCESS table contains in-frame sequences only and omits some clones. Under half of the omission traces to an unresolved V gene where checked; the cause of the rest is unknown. The DNA gave D and trimming, while V, J and clone size come from that table. Here the sample has 150,000 to 200,000 clones; about four fifths occur a single time. In total, the top ten clones hold roughly 6% of the sample.

The junction shows trimming of 5 bases on V and 4 bases on J, plus 21 bases between the germline ends. Counted from cysteine to phenylalanine, this CDR3 has 17 amino acids. Only the CDR3 DNA is retained, 51 bases long and in frame from the first base. CDR1 and CDR2, looked up from the germline V gene, are SGHAT and FQNNGV. The cohort was made up of 666 healthy bone marrow donors. Cohort members were all nominally healthy when sampled, although unrecorded immune exposures were likely present. The donor was CMV seropositive and was included in the group of 270 or so seropositive cohort members. Each donor provided a peripheral blood sample, and peripheral blood mononuclear cells were used for TCR beta sequencing. The Qiagen DNeasy Blood Extraction Kit was used to extract genomic DNA from the blood cell samples.

The TCR originated in a woman between 25 and 40 years old in good health and CMV-seropositive. The sequenced sample consisted of PBMCs. The chain joins TRBV11-2 to TRBJ2-1, and the D gene may be TRBD2, 6 bases matching. The nucleotide sequence is TGTGCCAGCAGCCCCGGGGACTGGGCGGGAATGTACAATGAGCAGTTCTTC. Its protein is CASSPGDWAGMYNEQFF.